This TCR beta chain was identified during a study of T cells in narcolepsy. Whole-study context: Healthy controls were enrolled alongside patients with narcolepsy type 1 or type 2.

Sequenced by immunoSEQ multiplex PCR; TCRdb stores in-frame clones only, minus some. Here the sample spans about 10,000 clones, around 70% being singletons. Study conclusions and caveats: Blood of same and different patients, but not healthy controls, reportedly held recurring autoreactive clonotypes. Comparing one patient's CSF and blood CD4+ clonotypes highlighted HCRT- and TRIB2-specific autoreactive clonotypes.

This clone appeared a few times. Antigen: not known. The sequence derives from a human donor with narcolepsy. Material for sequencing was CD45RA- memory CD8+ T cells from PBMCs.

The CDR3 sequence is CASNVLRPLKPYEQYF. In DNA form, the CDR3 reads TGCGCCAGCAACGTTTTGCGACCTCTCAAACCCTACGAGCAGTACTTC. The chain uses TRBV5-1 and TRBJ2-7; D remains ambiguous. The V gene's germline CDR1 is SGHRS and CDR2 YFSETQ. V lost 6 bases, J lost 2 bases, and 21 bases lay in between. This CDR3 contains 16 residues.